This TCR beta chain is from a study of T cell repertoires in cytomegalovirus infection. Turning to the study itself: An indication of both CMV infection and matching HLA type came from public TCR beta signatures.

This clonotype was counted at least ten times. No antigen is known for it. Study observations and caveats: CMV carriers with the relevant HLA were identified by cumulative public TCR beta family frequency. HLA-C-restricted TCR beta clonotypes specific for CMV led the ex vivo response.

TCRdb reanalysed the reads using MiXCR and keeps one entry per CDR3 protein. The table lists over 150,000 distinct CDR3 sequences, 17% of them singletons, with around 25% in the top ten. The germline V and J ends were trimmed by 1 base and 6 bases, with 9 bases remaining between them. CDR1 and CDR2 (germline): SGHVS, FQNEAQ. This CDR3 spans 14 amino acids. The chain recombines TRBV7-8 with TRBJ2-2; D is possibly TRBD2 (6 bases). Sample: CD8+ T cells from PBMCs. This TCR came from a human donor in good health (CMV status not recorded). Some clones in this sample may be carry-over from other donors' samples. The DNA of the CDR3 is TGTGCCAGCAGCTTAGGGACGGGGGCCGGGGAGCTGTTTTTT. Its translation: CASSLGTGAGELFF.